This TCR beta chain was recovered during a study of T-cell reconstitution after alpha-beta-depleted transplantation in children (dated by TCRdb to about 2016). As for the study more broadly: Using TCR repertoire profiling, the study quantitatively followed how T-cell immune reconstitution unfolded in children after TCRalphabeta/CD19-depleted allogeneic hematopoietic cell transplantation.

Library preparation was by PCR. Sequencing relied on an Illumina HiSeq 2500. TCR libraries were prepared with molecular barcoding, using unique molecular identifiers to normalize TCRbeta repertoire quantification. TCRdb applied fastp at Q25 and MiXCR to the public reads, then kept only in-frame beta chains. Each CDR3 protein gets just one entry, which takes the most common genes and DNA from the rows behind it. Present in this sample are some 500,000 distinct CDR3 sequences, about 33% of which were seen just once. The ten largest account for 2% to 2.5% of the sample. A note on this clonotype: Its antigen has not been determined. No much larger clonotype is one base removed from it; base qualities were not supplied.

Taken from cysteine to phenylalanine, the CDR3 has 16 residues. Only the CDR3 DNA stays, 48 bases, in frame from base 1. From the germline V gene (reference sequence), CDR1 is MNHEY and CDR2 is SMNVEV. Trimming removed 3 bases from V and 2 bases from J, leaving 16 bases between the germline ends. The material was PBMCs from the stem cell graft donor, obtained from the stem cell graft. The chain employs TRBV27 and TRBJ1-1; matching of 5 bases hints at TRBD1 as the D gene. This TCR derives from a human donor who donated a stem cell graft to a child with aplastic anemia. The CDR3 protein sequence reads: CASSFSSVTVNTEAFF. The bases read TGTGCCAGCAGTTTTTCTAGCGTGACAGTTAACACTGAAGCTTTCTTT.